The 21 T cell receptor beta chains below all came from one sample that was sequenced in a study of cytomegalovirus exposure and HLA in healthy donors (dated by TCRdb to the late 2010s). The library came from the immunoSEQ multiplex PCR assay. TCRdb mirrors the immuneACCESS table, restricted to in-frame sequences. Some clones are absent from its copies; in checked studies, under half trace to an unresolved V gene, and the reason for the others is unknown. The sample table holds about 220,000 clones, of which 80% to 90% were seen once. Over 2.5% of the sample goes to the ten largest clones. Input material: PBMCs. These TCRs come from a woman in her late teens or twenties in good health and CMV-seronegative.

This clone was detected once. The chain is built from TRBV7-2 and TRBJ1-1; D not resolved. V lost 5 bases and J lost 1, with 11 bases in between. The CDR3 loop spans 14 amino acids. Germline assignment: CDR1 SGHTA and CDR2 FQGNSA. The CDR3 loop is CASSPFRGNTEAFF. Written as DNA, the CDR3 is TGTGCCAGCAGCCCATTTCGGGGGAACACTGAAGCTTTCTTT.

The rearrangement joins TRBV28 to TRBJ1-5; a weak D match, TRBD1 (5 bases). Germline CDR1 and CDR2: MDHEN and SYDVKM. V was trimmed by 2 bases and J by 2 bases, leaving 7 bases between them. The CDR3 is 14 amino acids. CDR3 DNA: TGTGCCAGCAGTTTACAGGGTCGCAATCAGCCCCAGCATTTT. Translation gives CASSLQGRNQPQHF.

V usage is TRBV5-4 and J usage is TRBJ2-5, with D perhaps matching TRBD2 (6 bases). The CDR3 has 13 residues. Between the trimmed V and J ends, which lost 4 bases and 1 base, there was a span of 8 bases. From germline, CDR1 is SGHNT and CDR2 YYREEE (reference sequence). CDR3 in DNA: TGTGCCAGCAGCCCGGGGGTCCAAGAGACCCAGTACTTC. Translation gives CASSPGVQETQYF.

Comment on this clone: Compared with germline, one end of the junction differs, possibly owing to a read error. The rearrangement links TRBV20-1 to TRBJ2-7, with a tentative D call TRBD2 (5 bases). Germline V gives CDR1 DFQATT, CDR2 SNEGSKA (reference sequence). This CDR3 contains 10 residues. The CDR3: CSALREGPLF. The CDR3 DNA sequence: TGCAGTGCTCTCCGGGAAGGACCTCTATTC.

This sequence joins TRBV28 and TRBJ1-5, with D uncertain. Trimming cost V 11 bases and J 4 bases, with 12 bases left between them. Germline V CDR1 and CDR2: MDHEN, SYDVKM. This CDR3 has 12 residues. CDR3 residues: CALSQLNQPQHF. In DNA form, the CDR3 reads TGTGCCCTCTCACAGTTAAATCAGCCCCAGCATTTT.

The CDR3 bases are TGTGCCACGAGGGTAAGGGAATTCTCGAACACTGAAGCTTTCTTT. Its translation is CATRVREFSNTEAFF. The rearrangement links TRBV19 to TRBJ1-1; D call uncertain. CDR1 and CDR2 from the germline V gene are LNHDA and SQIVND (reference sequence). CDR3 length: 15 residues. V was clipped by 10 bases and J by 1 base, with 19 bases between them.

The gene calls are TRBV29-1 and TRBJ1-1; D not certain. Trimming shortened V by 2 bases and J by 0 bases, and 4 bases separated the two germline ends. This CDR3 has 12 amino acids. From germline, CDR1 is SQVTM and CDR2 ANQGSEA. The CDR3 sequence: CSVEQLNTEAFF. The CDR3 DNA is TGCAGCGTTGAACAGTTGAACACTGAAGCTTTCTTT. The complete variable domain, with remaining parts taken from reference TRBV29-1 and TRBJ1-1, reads SAVISQKPSRDICQRGTSLTIQCQVDSQVTMMFWYRQQPGQSLTLIATANQGSEATYESGFVIDKFPISRPNLTFSTLTVSNMSPEDSSIYLCSVEQLNTEAFFGQGTRLTVV.

The J gene is TRBJ2-7, the V gene TRBV5-8; 9 nucleotides line up with TRBD1. The CDR3 sequence is 15 residues long. Germline values: CDR1 SGHTS, CDR2 YDEGEE. Losses at the gene ends were 4 bases for V and 2 bases for J; bases not matched to a gene: 7. DNA of the CDR3: TGTGCCAGCAGCACCGGGACAGGGATCGCCTACGAGCAGTACTTC. The encoded protein is CASSTGTGIAYEQYF.

The chain combines TRBV9 with TRBJ2-5; the match to TRBD2 covers 8 bases. The CDR3 extends over 18 amino acids. The germline V gene has CDR1 SGDLS and CDR2 YYNGEE. V was pared by 3 bases and J by 2 bases, with 15 bases of the junction left unmatched. The CDR3 here is CASSGSGTRGLGQETQYF. The DNA for the CDR3 is TGTGCCAGCAGCGGCTCCGGGACTAGGGGGTTGGGGCAAGAGACCCAGTACTTC.

The gene calls are TRBV7-8 and TRBJ2-1, with 9 nucleotides matching TRBD2. Germline V lookup: CDR1 SGHVS, CDR2 FQNEAQ. The CDR3 consists of 15 residues. V was clipped by 3 bases and J by 7 bases; unmatched bases: 7. CDR3 sequence reads: CASSFSSGSWNEQFF. CDR3 sequence (DNA): TGTGCCAGCAGCTTTAGTAGCGGGAGTTGGAATGAGCAGTTCTTC. Based on the CDR3 plus reference TRBV7-8 and TRBJ2-1, the full variable domain is GAGVSQSPRYKVAKRGQDVALRCDPISGHVSLFWYQQALGQGPEFLTYFQNEAQLDKSGLPSDRFFAERPEGSVSTLKIQRTQQEDSAVYLCASSFSSGSWNEQFFGPGTRLTVL.

CDR3 in amino acids: CASSQSSGSLYNEQFF. The DNA for the CDR3 is TGTGCCAGTAGCCAGTCTAGCGGGAGTTTATACAATGAGCAGTTCTTC. J is TRBJ2-1 and V is TRBV19; 10 nucleotides align to TRBD2. In germline, CDR1 is LNHDA, CDR2 SQIVND (reference sequence). After removal of 6 bases from V and 4 bases from J, the junction contained 9 bases not matched to a gene. The CDR3 totals 16 residues.

The J gene is TRBJ2-5, the V gene TRBV9, with 7 bases identical to TRBD1. The CDR3 runs 16 residues. Germline CDR1 and CDR2: SGDLS and YYNGEE. V gave up 0 bases and J gave up 4 bases; unmatched junction bases: 9. The CDR3, as DNA: TGTGCCAGCAGCGTAGCTCCCCACAGGGGACGAGAGACCCAGTACTTC. It specifies CASSVAPHRGRETQYF.

V gene TRBV27 combines with J gene TRBJ2-4, with a tentative D call TRBD1 (6 bases). The germline V gene has CDR1 MNHEY and CDR2 SMNVEV (reference sequence). The V and J ends lost 8 bases and 6 bases respectively, with 11 bases between them. The CDR3 totals 12 residues. As DNA, the CDR3 is TGTGCCAGCGGGAGAGGGGGAAACATTCAGTACTTC. This gives the protein CASGRGGNIQYF.

This clone was recorded only once. V is TRBV5-4 and J is TRBJ2-7; the match to TRBD2 covers 12 bases. CDR3 length equals 14 residues. Germline values: CDR1 SGHNT, CDR2 YYREEE (reference sequence). The ends lost 4 bases at V and 3 bases at J; junction bases unmatched: 2. The CDR3 DNA reads TGTGCCAGCAGCCCGGGACTAGCGGGCTACGAGCAGTACTTC. It is translated as CASSPGLAGYEQYF.

This chain's CDR3 is CASSLGLAGVYDEQFF. The CDR3 coding sequence is TGTGCCAGCAGCTTAGGACTAGCGGGAGTATATGATGAGCAGTTCTTC. The chain links TRBV7-8 to TRBJ2-1; 12 bases align to TRBD2. The CDR3 is 16 residues long. Per germline, CDR1 SGHVS and CDR2 FQNEAQ. Trimming removed 1 base from V and 8 bases from J; junction bases left unmatched: 6.

CDR3 nucleotide sequence: TGTGCCAGCAGTTACTGGAGCGGGGGAGTCCAAGAGACCCAGTACTTC. Its protein product is CASSYWSGGVQETQYF. The V call is TRBV6-5, the J call TRBJ2-5; 8 nucleotides line up with TRBD2. The ends lost 1 base at V and 1 base at J; junction bases unmatched: 5. The CDR3 sequence is 16 residues long. The germline CDR1 and CDR2 sequences are MNHEY and SVGAGI.

The J gene is TRBJ2-7, the V gene TRBV7-9; D possibly corresponds to TRBD1 (6 bases). Trimming left V 4 bases short and J 4 bases short, with 14 bases between. CDR1 and CDR2 from the germline V gene are SEHNR and FQNEAQ (reference sequence). The CDR3 runs 14 residues. CDR3 amino acids: CASSSAMDSYEQYF. Here the CDR3 DNA reads TGTGCCAGCAGCTCAGCCATGGACAGTTACGAGCAGTACTTC.

V gene TRBV7-2 combines with J gene TRBJ2-5; 7 positions match TRBD1. This CDR3 comprises 16 residues. Looked up from germline, CDR1 is SGHTA and CDR2 is FQGNSA. Trimming took 1 base from V and 0 from J; bases not matched to a gene: 5. CDR3 sequence reads: CASSLVGQGDQETQYF. CDR3 coding DNA: TGTGCCAGCAGCTTAGTTGGGCAGGGGGACCAAGAGACCCAGTACTTC.

The rearrangement uses TRBV6-5 and TRBJ1-2; 10 bases match TRBD1. Germline loops: CDR1 MNHEY, CDR2 SVGAGI. The V segment lost 4 bases and the J segment 7 bases; nucleotides outside the gene matches: 12. The CDR3 spans 16 residues. CDR3 DNA sequence: TGTGCCAGCAGTTTGACAGGGGGCCCTCCGGTGGGTGGCTACACCTTC. It yields the protein CASSLTGGPPVGGYTF.

Only a few counts were recorded for this clone. This chain joins TRBV7-9 and TRBJ2-5; D is perhaps TRBD1 (6 bases). CDR1 and CDR2 (germline): SEHNR, FQNEAQ (reference sequence). CDR3 length equals 13 residues. Trimming took 6 bases from V and 4 from J, leaving 12 bases between them. CDR3 in amino acids: CASRAGDLETQYF. For the CDR3, the DNA is TGTGCCAGCAGGGCAGGGGATTTAGAGACCCAGTACTTC.

As to this clone: The same CDR3 is also encoded by other DNA sequences in this sample. The chain has TRBV27 and TRBJ2-7, with TRBD2 matching over 7 bases. The CDR3 extends over 13 amino acids. The V gene end was trimmed by 3 bases and the J gene end by 7 bases; junction bases not matched to a gene: 6. The V gene's germline CDR1 is MNHEY and CDR2 SMNVEV (reference sequence). The CDR3 protein is CASSLAGVGEQYF. CDR3 nucleotides: TGTGCCAGCAGTTTGGCGGGAGTCGGAGAGCAGTACTTC.